The 10 T cell receptor beta chains presented below share a single source sample, sequenced in a study of TET2 disruption in CD19-targeted CAR T cells. Documented treatment: autologous CTL019 cells: CD19 CAR with 4-1BB and CD3 zeta domains. No antigen has been identified for these receptors. The method was immunoSEQ multiplex PCR; TCRdb's version includes in-frame clones alone and lacks a portion of them. The sample data list under 30,000 clones. Material: CD8- CAR+ T cells sorted from cultured blood T cells, obtained for CD19 CAR T cell therapy. The subset was: CD8-negative CAR-positive T cells from the infusion product. All receptors derive from a man aged 65 to 85 with chronic lymphocytic leukemia.

Comment on this clone: Read data end 3 residues before the CDR3 end; the end is taken from the germline J gene. The chain has TRBV20-1 and TRBJ2-7, with 13 bases matching TRBD2. V gave up 6 bases and J gave up 1 base; unmatched junction bases: 3. Germline CDR1 reads DFQATT; CDR2 reads SNEGSKA (reference sequence). This CDR3 has 14 amino acids. The CDR3 spells CSAVGLAGSYEQYF. The CDR3 DNA, read in part, is TGCAGTGCAGTGGGACTAGCGGGATCCTACGAG.

On this clone itself: The DNA ends 3 residues before the CDR3 does, and the rest of the CDR3 is filled in from the germline J gene. V gene TRBV7-9 combines with J gene TRBJ2-7; 9 bases are shared with TRBD1. CDR1 is SEHNR, CDR2 FQNEAQ, per germline (reference sequence). Trimming took 0 bases from V and 4 from J; bases not matched to a gene: 4. The CDR3 runs to 15 residues. The CDR3 bases that were read are TGTGCCAGCAGCTTAGCTACAGGGGGCCGGTACGAG. Its translation: CASSLATGGRYE. The complete CDR3 reads CASSLATGGRYEQYF. Drawing the rest from reference TRBV7-9 and TRBJ2-7, the complete variable domain is DTGVSQNPRHKITKRGQNVTFRCDPISEHNRLYWYRQTLGQGPEFLTYFQNEAQLEKSRLLSDRFSAERPKGSFSTLEIQRTEQGDSAMYLCASSLATGGRYEQYFGPGTRLTVT.

Of note for this clone: The observed sequence ends 3 residues before the CDR3 terminus, with the missing tail filled in from the germline J gene. This chain links TRBV11-2 with TRBJ2-1, with 8 bases that match TRBD1. The CDR3 totals 14 residues. Germline CDR1 and CDR2: SGHAT and FQNNGV. Losses at the gene ends were 5 bases for V and 7 bases for J; bases not matched to a gene: 7. The CDR3 spells CASSPVTGENEQFF. The part of the CDR3 DNA that was read is TGTGCCAGCAGCCCGGTGACAGGGGAGAATGAG.

For this clone: The read finishes 3 residues shy of the CDR3 end, and the germline J gene is used to complete it. V gene TRBV2 combines with J gene TRBJ1-1, with 7 bases fitting TRBD1. The CDR3 contains 13 residues. Germline CDR1 is SNHLY and CDR2 is FYNNEI. CDR3 sequence reads: CASAGTAPYEAFF. The DNA read from the CDR3 is TGTGCCAGCGCCGGGACAGCCCCTTACGAG.

On this clone itself: The read stops 3 residues short of the end of the CDR3; the missing end is completed from the germline J gene. The chain has TRBV18 and TRBJ2-4; D might be TRBD1 (6 bases). CDR3 length: 13 residues. Germline values: CDR1 KGHSH, CDR2 LQKENI. CDR3 residues: CASSPDRSYGQYF. The CDR3 DNA, read in part, is TGTGCCAGCTCACCAGACAGGAGCTATGGT. Based on the CDR3 plus reference TRBV18 and TRBJ2-4, the full variable domain is NAGVMQNPRHLVRRRGQEARLRCSPMKGHSHVYWYRQLPEEGLKFMVYLQKENIIDESGMPKERFSAEFPKEGPSILRIQQVVRGDSAAYFCASSPDRSYGQYFGAGTRLSVL.

About this clone: The missing CDR3 end, 3 residues past where the read stops, is filled in from the germline J gene. J is TRBJ2-4 and V is TRBV3-1 (or the pseudogene TRBV3-2); 9 nucleotides match TRBD1. This CDR3 spans 19 amino acids. Germline CDR1 and CDR2: LGHDT and YNNKEL (reference sequence). V trimming: 3 bases; J trimming: 1 base; junction bases outside the gene matches: 13. The DNA read from the CDR3 is TGTGCCAGCAGCCATGAACAGGGGGCTATATGGGTGGCCAAAAACATT. Translated: CASSHEQGAIWVAKNI. The whole CDR3 reads CASSHEQGAIWVAKNIQYF.

As to this clone: Read coverage stops 3 residues before the CDR3 terminus; the germline J gene supplies the remainder. This rearrangement joins TRBV6-2 or TRBV6-3 to TRBJ1-2, with 9 bases lining up with TRBD1. This CDR3 spans 15 amino acids. CDR1 is MNHEY and CDR2 is SVGEGT in the germline V gene. CDR3 region: CASSDGQGHMNDYTF. The sequenced CDR3 bases are TGTGCCAGCAGTGACGGACAGGGGCATATGAATGAC.

Of note for this clone: The read finishes 3 residues shy of the CDR3 end, and the germline J gene is used to complete it. This chain links TRBV20-1 with TRBJ1-6; 10 bases agree with TRBD1. This CDR3 has 17 amino acids. Germline V gene sequence: CDR1 DFQATT, CDR2 SNEGSKA (reference sequence). J lost 4 bases, V lost 1 base, and 7 bases had no gene match. The covered CDR3 bases are TGCAGTGCTAGAGTTTCCGCGGGACAGGGGTATAATTCACCC. It encodes CSARVSAGQGYNSP. The complete CDR3 reads CSARVSAGQGYNSPLHF.

A note on this clone: The read falls 3 residues short of the CDR3 end, and the missing part is taken from the germline J gene. This rearrangement joins TRBV18 to TRBJ2-4, with 10 nucleotides matching TRBD2. The germline V gene encodes CDR1 KGHSH and CDR2 LQKENI. CDR3 length equals 15 residues. The DNA read from the CDR3 is TGTGCCAGCTCACGATTGGGACTAGCGACGGAGACT. Amino acids: CASSRLGLATET. The CDR3, in full, reads CASSRLGLATETQYF.

Comment on this clone: Read sequence stops 3 residues before the CDR3 end, and the germline J gene provides the missing end. The rearrangement links TRBV19 to TRBJ1-5; D ambiguous. V shed 0 bases and J shed 6 bases, with 12 bases lying between them. CDR3 size: 15 residues. Germline V gives CDR1 LNHDA, CDR2 SQIVND (reference sequence). CDR3 residues: CASSIEEVRGQPQHF. The sequenced CDR3 bases are TGTGCCAGTAGTATAGAAGAGGTTCGGGGTCAGCCC.